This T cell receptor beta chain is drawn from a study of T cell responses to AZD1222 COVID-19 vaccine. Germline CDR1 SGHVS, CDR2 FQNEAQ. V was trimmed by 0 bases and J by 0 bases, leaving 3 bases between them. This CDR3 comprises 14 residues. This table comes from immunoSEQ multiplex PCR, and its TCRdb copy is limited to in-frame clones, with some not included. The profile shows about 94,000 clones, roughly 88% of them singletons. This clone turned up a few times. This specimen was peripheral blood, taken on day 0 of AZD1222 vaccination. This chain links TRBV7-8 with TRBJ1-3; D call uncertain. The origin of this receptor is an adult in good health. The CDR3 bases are TGTGCCAGCAGCTTAGCTAGCTCTGGAAACACCATATATTTT. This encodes CASSLASSGNTIYF.